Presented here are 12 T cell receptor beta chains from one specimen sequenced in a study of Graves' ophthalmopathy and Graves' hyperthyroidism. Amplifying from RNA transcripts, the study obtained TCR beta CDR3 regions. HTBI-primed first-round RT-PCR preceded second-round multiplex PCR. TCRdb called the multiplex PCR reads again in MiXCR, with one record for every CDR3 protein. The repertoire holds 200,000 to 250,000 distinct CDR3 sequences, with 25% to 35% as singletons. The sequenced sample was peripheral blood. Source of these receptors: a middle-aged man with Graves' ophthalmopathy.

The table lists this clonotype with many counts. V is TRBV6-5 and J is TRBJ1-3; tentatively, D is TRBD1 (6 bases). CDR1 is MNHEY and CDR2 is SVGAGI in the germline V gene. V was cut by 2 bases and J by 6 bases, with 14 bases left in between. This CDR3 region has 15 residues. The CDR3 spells CASSYNGGLANTIYF. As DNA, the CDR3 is TGTGCCAGCAGTTACAACGGGGGGCTCGCAAACACCATATATTTT.

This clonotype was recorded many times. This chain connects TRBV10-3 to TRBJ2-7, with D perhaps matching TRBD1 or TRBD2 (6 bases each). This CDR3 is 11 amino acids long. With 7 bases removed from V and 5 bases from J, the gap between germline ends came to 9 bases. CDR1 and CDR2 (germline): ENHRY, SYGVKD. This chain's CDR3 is CAITRGDEQYF. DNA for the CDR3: TGTGCCATCACTAGGGGGGACGAGCAGTACTTC.

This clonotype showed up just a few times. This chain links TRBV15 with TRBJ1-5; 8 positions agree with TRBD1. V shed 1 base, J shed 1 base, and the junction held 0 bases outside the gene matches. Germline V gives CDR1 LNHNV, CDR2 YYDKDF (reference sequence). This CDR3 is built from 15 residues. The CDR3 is CATSRGQGSNQPQHF. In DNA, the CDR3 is TGTGCCACCAGCAGAGGACAGGGGAGCAATCAGCCCCAGCATTTT.

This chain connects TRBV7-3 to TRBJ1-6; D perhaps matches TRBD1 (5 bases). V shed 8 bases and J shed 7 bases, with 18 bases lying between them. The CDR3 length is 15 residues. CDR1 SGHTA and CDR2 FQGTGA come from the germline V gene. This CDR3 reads CASLTVGAWNSPLHF. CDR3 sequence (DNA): TGTGCCAGCCTGACAGTGGGCGCGTGGAATTCACCCCTCCACTTT.

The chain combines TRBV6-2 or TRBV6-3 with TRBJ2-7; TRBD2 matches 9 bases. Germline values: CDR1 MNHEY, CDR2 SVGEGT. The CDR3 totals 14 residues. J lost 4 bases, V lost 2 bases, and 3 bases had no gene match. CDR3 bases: TGTGCCAGCAGTTACCTAGCGGGACCTTACGAGCAGTACTTC. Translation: CASSYLAGPYEQYF.

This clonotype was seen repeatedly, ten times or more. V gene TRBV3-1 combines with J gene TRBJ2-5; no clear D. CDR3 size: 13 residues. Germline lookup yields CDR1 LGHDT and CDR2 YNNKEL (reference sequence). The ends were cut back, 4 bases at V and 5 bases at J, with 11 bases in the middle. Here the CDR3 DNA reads TGTGCCAGCAGCCCCGCTCGGGCGGAGACCCAGTACTTC. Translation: CASSPARAETQYF.

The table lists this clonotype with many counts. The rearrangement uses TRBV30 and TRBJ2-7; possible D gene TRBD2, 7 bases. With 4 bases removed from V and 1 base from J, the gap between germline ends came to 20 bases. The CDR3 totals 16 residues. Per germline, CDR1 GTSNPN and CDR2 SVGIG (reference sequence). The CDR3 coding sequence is TGTGCCTGGACCCTTGGGGGGCTAGCGGCATCCTACGAGCAGTACTTC. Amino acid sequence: CAWTLGGLAASYEQYF.

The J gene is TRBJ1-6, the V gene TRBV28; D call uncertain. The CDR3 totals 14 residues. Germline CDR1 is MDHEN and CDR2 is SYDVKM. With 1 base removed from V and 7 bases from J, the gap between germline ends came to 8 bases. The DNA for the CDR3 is TGTGCCAGCAGTTTATCTACAGTCAATTCACCCCTCCACTTT. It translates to CASSLSTVNSPLHF.

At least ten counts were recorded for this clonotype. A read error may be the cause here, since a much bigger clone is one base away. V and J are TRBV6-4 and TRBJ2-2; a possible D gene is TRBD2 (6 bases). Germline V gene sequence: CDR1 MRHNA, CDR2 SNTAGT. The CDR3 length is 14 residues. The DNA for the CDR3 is TGTGCCAGCAGTGCCCTCCCCGGGACCGGGGGGCTGTTTTTT. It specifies CASSALPGTGGLFF.

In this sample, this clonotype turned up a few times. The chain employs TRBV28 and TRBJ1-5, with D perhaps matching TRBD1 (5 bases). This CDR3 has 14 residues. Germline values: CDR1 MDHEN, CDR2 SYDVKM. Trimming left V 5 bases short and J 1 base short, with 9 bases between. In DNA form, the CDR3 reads TGTGCCAGCAGTACAGGTGCCAGCAATCAGCCCCAGCATTTT. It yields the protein CASSTGASNQPQHF.

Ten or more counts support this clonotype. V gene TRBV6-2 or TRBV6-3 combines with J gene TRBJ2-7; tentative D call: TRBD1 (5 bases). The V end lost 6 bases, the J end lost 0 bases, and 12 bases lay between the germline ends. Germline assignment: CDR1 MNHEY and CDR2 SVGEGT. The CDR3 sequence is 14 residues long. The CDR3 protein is CASRLLQASYEQYF. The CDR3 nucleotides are TGTGCCAGCAGGCTATTACAGGCCTCCTACGAGCAGTACTTC.

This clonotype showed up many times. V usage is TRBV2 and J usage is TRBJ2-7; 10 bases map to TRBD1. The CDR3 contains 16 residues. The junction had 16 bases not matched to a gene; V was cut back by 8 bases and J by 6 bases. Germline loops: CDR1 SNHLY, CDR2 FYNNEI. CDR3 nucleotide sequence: TGTGCCAGCCCCTCCGGGACAGGGGACGTTATCCCCGAGCAGTACTTC. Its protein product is CASPSGTGDVIPEQYF.